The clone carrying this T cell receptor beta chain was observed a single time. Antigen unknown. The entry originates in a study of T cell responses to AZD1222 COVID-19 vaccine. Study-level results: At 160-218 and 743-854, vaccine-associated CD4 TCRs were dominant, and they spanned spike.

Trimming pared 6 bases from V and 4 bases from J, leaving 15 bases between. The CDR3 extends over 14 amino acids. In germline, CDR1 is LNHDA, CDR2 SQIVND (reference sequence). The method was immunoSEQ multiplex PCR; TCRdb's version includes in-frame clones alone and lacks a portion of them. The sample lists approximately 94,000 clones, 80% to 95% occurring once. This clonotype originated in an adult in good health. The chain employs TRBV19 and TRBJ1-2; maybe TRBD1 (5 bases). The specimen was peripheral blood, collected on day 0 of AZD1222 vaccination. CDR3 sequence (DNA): TGTGCCAGTAGCGAGGGGCGATCCCTCTATGGCTACACCTTC. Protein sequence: CASSEGRSLYGYTF. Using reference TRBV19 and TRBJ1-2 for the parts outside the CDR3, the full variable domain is DGGITQSPKYLFRKEGQNVTLSCEQNLNHDAMYWYRQDPGQGLRLIYYSQIVNDFQKGDIAEGYSVSREKKESFPLTVTSAQKNPTAFYLCASSEGRSLYGYTFGSGTRLTVV.